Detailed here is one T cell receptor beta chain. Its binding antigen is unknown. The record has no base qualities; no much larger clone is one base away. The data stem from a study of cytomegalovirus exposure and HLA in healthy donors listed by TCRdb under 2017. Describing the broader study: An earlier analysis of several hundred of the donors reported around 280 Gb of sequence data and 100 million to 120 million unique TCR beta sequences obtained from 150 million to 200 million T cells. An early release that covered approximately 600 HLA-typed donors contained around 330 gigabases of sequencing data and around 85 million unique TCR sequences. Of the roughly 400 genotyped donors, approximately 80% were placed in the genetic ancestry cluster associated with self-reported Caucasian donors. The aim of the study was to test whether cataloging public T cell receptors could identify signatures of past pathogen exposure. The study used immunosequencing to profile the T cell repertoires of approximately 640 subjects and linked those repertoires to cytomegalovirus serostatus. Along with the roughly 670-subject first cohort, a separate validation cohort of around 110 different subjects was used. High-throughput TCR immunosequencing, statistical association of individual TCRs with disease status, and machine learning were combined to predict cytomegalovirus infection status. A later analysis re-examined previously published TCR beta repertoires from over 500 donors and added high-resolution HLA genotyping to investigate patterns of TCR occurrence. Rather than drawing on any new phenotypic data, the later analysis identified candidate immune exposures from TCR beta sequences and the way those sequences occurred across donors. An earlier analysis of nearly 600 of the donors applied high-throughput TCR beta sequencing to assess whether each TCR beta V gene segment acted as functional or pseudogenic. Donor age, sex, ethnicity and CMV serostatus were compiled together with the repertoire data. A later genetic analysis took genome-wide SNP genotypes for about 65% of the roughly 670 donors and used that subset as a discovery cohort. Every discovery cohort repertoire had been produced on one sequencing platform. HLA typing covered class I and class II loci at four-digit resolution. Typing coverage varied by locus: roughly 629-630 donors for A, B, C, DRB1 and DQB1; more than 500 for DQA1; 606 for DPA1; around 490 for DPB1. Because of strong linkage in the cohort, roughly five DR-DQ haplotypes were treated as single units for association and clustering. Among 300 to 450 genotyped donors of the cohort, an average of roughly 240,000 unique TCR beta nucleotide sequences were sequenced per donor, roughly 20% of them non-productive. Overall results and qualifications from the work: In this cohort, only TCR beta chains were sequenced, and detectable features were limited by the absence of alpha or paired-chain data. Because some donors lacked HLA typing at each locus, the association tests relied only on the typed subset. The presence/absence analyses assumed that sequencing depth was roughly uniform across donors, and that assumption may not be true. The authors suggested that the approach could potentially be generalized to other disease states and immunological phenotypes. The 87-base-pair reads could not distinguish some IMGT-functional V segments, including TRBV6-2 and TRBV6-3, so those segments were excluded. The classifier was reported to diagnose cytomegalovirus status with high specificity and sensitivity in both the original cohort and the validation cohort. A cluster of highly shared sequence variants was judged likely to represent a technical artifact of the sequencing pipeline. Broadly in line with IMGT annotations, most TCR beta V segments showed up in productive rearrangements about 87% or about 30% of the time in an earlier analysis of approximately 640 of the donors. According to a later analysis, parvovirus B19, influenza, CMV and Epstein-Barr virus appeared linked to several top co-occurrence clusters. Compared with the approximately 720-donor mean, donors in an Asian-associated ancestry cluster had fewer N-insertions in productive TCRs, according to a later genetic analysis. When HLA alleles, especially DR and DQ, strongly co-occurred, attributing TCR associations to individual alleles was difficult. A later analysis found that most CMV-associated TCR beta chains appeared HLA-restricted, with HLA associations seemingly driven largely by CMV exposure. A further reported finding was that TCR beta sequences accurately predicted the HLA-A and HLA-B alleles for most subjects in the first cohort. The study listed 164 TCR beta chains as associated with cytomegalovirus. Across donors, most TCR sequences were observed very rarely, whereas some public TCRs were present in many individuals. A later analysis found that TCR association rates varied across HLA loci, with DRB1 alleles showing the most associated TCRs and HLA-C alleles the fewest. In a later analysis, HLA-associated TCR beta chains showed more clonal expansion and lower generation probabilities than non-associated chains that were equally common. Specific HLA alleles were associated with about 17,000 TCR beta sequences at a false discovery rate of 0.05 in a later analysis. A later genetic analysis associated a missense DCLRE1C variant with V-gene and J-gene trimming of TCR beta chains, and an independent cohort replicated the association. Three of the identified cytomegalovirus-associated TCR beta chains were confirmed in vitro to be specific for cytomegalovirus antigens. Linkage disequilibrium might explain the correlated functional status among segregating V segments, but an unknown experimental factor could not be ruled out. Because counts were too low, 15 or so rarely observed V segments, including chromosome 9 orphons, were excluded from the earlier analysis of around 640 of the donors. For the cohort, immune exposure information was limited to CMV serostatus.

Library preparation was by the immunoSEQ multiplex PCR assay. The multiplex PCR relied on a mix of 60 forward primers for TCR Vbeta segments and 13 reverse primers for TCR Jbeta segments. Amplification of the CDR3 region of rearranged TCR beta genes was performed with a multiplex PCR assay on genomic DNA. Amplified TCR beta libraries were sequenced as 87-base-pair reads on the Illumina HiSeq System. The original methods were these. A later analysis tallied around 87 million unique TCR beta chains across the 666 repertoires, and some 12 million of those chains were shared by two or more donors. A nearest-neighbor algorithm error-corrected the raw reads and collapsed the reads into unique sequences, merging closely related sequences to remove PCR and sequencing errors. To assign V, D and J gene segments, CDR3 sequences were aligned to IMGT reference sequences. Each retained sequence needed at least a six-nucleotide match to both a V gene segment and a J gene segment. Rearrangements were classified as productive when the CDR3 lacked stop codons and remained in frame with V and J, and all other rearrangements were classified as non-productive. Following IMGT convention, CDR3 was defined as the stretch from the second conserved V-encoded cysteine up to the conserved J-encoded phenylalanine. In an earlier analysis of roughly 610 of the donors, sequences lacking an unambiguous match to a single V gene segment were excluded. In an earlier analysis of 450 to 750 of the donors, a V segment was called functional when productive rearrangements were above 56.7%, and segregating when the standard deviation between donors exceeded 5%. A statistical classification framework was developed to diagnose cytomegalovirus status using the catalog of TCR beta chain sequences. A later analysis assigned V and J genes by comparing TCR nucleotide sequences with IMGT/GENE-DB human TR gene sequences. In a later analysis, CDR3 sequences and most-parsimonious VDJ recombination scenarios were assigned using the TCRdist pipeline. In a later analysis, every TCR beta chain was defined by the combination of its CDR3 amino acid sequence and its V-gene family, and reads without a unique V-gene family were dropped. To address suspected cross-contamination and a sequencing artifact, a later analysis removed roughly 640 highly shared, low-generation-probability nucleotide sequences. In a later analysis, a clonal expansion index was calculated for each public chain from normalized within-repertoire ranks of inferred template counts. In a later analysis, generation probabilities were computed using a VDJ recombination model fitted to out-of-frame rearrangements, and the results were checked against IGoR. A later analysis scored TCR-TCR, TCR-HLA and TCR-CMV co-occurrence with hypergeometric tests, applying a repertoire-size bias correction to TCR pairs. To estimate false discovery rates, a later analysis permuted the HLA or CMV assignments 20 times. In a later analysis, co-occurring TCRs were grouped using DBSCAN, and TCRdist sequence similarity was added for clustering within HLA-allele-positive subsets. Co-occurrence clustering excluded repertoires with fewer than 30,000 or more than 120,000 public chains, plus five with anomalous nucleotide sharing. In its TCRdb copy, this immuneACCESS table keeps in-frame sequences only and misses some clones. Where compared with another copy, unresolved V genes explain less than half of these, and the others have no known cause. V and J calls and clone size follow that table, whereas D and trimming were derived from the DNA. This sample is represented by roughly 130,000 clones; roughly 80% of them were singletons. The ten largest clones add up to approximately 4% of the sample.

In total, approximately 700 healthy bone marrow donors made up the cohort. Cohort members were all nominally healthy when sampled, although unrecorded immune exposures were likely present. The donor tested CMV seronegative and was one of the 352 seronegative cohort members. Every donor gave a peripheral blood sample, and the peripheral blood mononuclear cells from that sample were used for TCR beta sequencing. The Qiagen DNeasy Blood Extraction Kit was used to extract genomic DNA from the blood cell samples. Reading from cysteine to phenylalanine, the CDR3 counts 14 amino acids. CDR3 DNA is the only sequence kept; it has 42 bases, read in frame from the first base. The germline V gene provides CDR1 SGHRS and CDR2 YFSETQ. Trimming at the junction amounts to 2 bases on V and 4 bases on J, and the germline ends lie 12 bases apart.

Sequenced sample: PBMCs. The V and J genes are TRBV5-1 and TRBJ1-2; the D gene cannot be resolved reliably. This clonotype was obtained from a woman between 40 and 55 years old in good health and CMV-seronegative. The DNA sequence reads TGCGCCAGCAGCTTTGACGGTGAGGGCTATGGCTACACCTTC. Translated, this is CASSFDGEGYGYTF.